This T cell receptor (beta chain) was identified during a study of OX40 agonist ivuxolimab in advanced cancers. TCRdb's table, derived via immunoSEQ multiplex PCR, lists solely in-frame clones and lacks some. The sample includes over 20,000 clones, roughly 77% of them seen just once. Germline CDR1 is SEHNR and CDR2 is FQNEAQ (reference sequence). V was cut by 7 bases and J by 7 bases, with 14 bases left in between. The CDR3 runs to 13 residues. The source material was CD4+ or CD8+ T cells sorted from blood, sampled in a trial of the OX40 agonist ivuxolimab. The TCR was taken from an adult with an advanced solid tumor such as melanoma, head and neck, liver or kidney cancer. The chain recombines TRBV7-9 with TRBJ2-1; D unresolved. The CDR3 spells CASTPRRMNEQFF. CDR3 coding DNA: TGTGCCAGCACCCCCCGGCGGATGAATGAGCAGTTCTTC.